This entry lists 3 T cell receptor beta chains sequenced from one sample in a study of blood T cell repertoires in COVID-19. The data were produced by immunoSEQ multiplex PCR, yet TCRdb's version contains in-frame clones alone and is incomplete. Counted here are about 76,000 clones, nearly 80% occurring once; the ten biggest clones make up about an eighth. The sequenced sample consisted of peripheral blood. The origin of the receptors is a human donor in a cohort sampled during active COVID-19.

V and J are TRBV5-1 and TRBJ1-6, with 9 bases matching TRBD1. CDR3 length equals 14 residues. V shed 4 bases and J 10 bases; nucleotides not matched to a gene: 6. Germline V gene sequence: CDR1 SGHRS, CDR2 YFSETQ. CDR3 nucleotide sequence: TGCGCCAGCAGCCGGGACAGGGAAAGGTCACCCCTCCACTTT. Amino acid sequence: CASSRDRERSPLHF.

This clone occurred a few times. The CDR3 DNA sequence: TGTGCCAGCAGCACTTGGGACAGGAACAATTCACCCCTCCACTTT. It is translated as CASSTWDRNNSPLHF. The V call is TRBV7-9, the J call TRBJ1-6, with TRBD1 matching 8 bases. The germline V gene encodes CDR1 SEHNR and CDR2 FQNEAQ (reference sequence). There are 15 residues in the CDR3. V lost 5 bases, J lost 7 bases, and 7 bases stayed unmatched.

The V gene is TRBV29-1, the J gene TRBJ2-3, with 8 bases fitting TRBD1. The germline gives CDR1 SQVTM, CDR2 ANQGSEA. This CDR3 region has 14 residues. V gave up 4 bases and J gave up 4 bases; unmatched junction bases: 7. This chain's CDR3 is CSVATGGVADTQYF. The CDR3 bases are TGCAGCGTTGCCACAGGGGGAGTAGCAGATACGCAGTATTTT.